One and the same sample provided the 24 T cell receptor beta chains below, sequenced in a study of T-cell reconstitution after alpha-beta-depleted transplantation in children. Unique molecular identifiers tagged the TCRbeta library. Using its own MiXCR run on the PCR reads, TCRdb lists one record per CDR3 protein. Altogether 580,000 or so distinct CDR3 sequences are present, about 23% being singletons, with the ten largest covering around an eighth. Sequenced material: PBMCs, mostly from graft donor cells, taken 360 days after TCRalphabeta/CD19-depleted stem cell transplant. Every receptor here comes from a boy younger than two who had a stem cell transplant for acute myeloid leukemia, so the T cells may come from the graft donor.

This chain links TRBV29-1 with TRBJ1-1, with D possibly matching TRBD1 (6 bases). V dropped 7 bases and J dropped 4 bases, with 16 bases sitting between them. The CDR3 length is 13 residues. The germline CDR1 and CDR2 sequences are SQVTM and ANQGSEA. CDR3 residues: CSAFPRQATEAFF. As DNA, the CDR3 is TGCAGCGCCTTCCCCCGACAGGCCACTGAAGCTTTCTTT.

The table lists this clonotype with a few counts. V gene TRBV6-5 combines with J gene TRBJ2-6, with D possibly being TRBD1 or TRBD2 (6 bases each). V lost 2 bases and J 3 bases, leaving 14 bases between the germline ends. The CDR3 extends over 17 amino acids. Germline CDR1 MNHEY, CDR2 SVGAGI. CDR3 in amino acids: CASSYDTGALGANVLTF. CDR3 nucleotide sequence: TGTGCCAGCAGTTACGACACGGGGGCGCTTGGGGCCAACGTCCTGACTTTC.

The chain employs TRBV4-3 and TRBJ2-2; 9 bases are shared with TRBD1. Per germline, CDR1 LGHNA and CDR2 YSLEER. The CDR3 contains 18 residues. J gave up 1 base and V 0 bases, and 6 bases lay outside the gene matches. The CDR3 loop reads CASSQDFGTGKNTGELFF. For the CDR3, the DNA is TGCGCCAGCAGCCAAGATTTTGGGACAGGGAAGAACACCGGGGAGCTGTTTTTT.

The chain carries TRBV12-3 or TRBV12-4 and TRBJ2-5; D is unresolved. This CDR3 contains 14 residues. V shed 5 bases and J shed 4 bases, with 14 bases lying between them. The DNA of the CDR3 is TGTGCCAGCAGTGGAACCCCCCCGCCAGAGACCCAGTACTTC. Its protein product is CASSGTPPPETQYF.

J is TRBJ1-5 and V is TRBV12-3 or TRBV12-4; TRBD1 is a possible D gene (6 bases). Deletions cut 3 bases from V and 1 base from J, with 13 bases between. The CDR3 totals 16 residues. In nucleotides, the CDR3 is TGTGCCAGCAGTTTTAGAACAGGGAAGAGCAATCAGCCCCAGCATTTT. It translates to CASSFRTGKSNQPQHF.

There are a few counts of this clonotype. The chain couples TRBV6-1 to TRBJ2-3; 7 bases match TRBD1. The CDR3 is 13 amino acids. Germline V gene lookup returns CDR1 MNHNS and CDR2 SASEGT. The junction had 1 base not matched to a gene; V was cut back by 0 bases and J by 7 bases. This CDR3 is CASSEADRNTQYF. The CDR3, as DNA: TGTGCCAGCAGTGAAGCGGACAGGAATACGCAGTATTTT.

This clonotype has ten or more counts. V gene TRBV28 combines with J gene TRBJ1-1, with D perhaps matching TRBD1 (5 bases). The germline V gene has CDR1 MDHEN and CDR2 SYDVKM. CDR3 length: 15 amino acids. Trimming cost V 5 bases and J 2 bases, with 15 bases left between them. The CDR3 region has the DNA TGTGCCAGCAGTCCCCAGGGCCCCTCAAACACTGAAGCTTTCTTT. Protein: CASSPQGPSNTEAFF.

Many counts were recorded for this clonotype. The rearrangement joins TRBV5-5 to TRBJ2-1, with 14 bases lining up with TRBD2. V shed 7 bases and J 9 bases; nucleotides not matched to a gene: 6. The CDR3 contains 14 residues. The germline V gene has CDR1 SGHKS and CDR2 YYEKEE (reference sequence). The CDR3 sequence is CASSRLAGGREQFF. The CDR3 DNA reads TGTGCCAGCTCCCGACTAGCGGGGGGGCGTGAGCAGTTCTTC.

With respect to this clonotype: One end of the junction fails to match germline, which may point to a read error. The chain uses TRBV10-1 and TRBJ1-1; no definite D call. Germline CDR1 and CDR2: WNHNN and SYGVQD (reference sequence). CDR3 size: 11 residues. The CDR3 here is CAGRSGDEAFF. DNA of the CDR3: TGCGCCGGCAGGAGTGGGGATGAAGCTTTCTTT.

This clonotype was detected ten times or more. V is TRBV4-3 and J is TRBJ2-1; 12 bases match TRBD2. Germline V CDR1 and CDR2: LGHNA, YSLEER. CDR3 length equals 20 residues. The trim removed 0 bases at V and 0 bases at J, leaving 9 bases unmatched. The CDR3, as DNA: TGCGCCAGCAGCCAAGAGGAACTAGCGGGGGGTTCTAGCTCCTACAATGAGCAGTTCTTC. As protein: CASSQEELAGGSSSYNEQFF.

This clonotype has at least ten counts. V is TRBV30 and J is TRBJ1-1, with D perhaps matching TRBD1 (6 bases). The CDR3 runs to 14 residues. V was trimmed by 1 base and J by 5 bases, leaving 14 bases between them. CDR1 is GTSNPN, CDR2 SVGIG, per germline (reference sequence). CDR3 in DNA: TGTGCCTGGAGTGCCTACAGGGTGAGGACTGAAGCTTTCTTT. Amino acid sequence: CAWSAYRVRTEAFF. Complete variable domain (other parts from reference TRBV30 and TRBJ1-1): SQTIHQWPATLVQPVGSPLSLECTVEGTSNPNLYWYRQAAGRGLQLLFYSVGIGQISSEVPQNLSASRPQDRQFILSSKKLLLSDSGFYLCAWSAYRVRTEAFFGQGTRLTVV.

A few counts support this clonotype. The rearrangement uses TRBV29-1 and TRBJ1-1, with a possible D match to TRBD1 (6 bases). From germline, CDR1 is SQVTM and CDR2 ANQGSEA. CDR3 size: 14 residues. V was pared by 2 bases and J by 5 bases, with 15 bases between. CDR3 bases: TGCAGCGTTGAACCCCGCAGGGGCCGGACTGAAGCTTTCTTT. It translates to CSVEPRRGRTEAFF.

This clonotype was picked up a small number of times. J is TRBJ2-1 and V is TRBV6-5, with a possible D match to TRBD2 (6 bases). Trimming shortened V by 4 bases and J by 5 bases, and 15 bases separated the two germline ends. Germline-derived CDR1 and CDR2 are MNHEY and SVGAGI. The CDR3 loop spans 15 amino acids. CDR3 nucleotides: TGTGCCAGCAGTTCCCCGGTGGGGGGTCACAATGAGCAGTTCTTC. This sequence encodes CASSSPVGGHNEQFF.

This clonotype has a handful of counts. A single base separates this from a much larger clone, so it may be a read error. The rearrangement links TRBV7-2 to TRBJ1-1; D is unclear. In germline, CDR1 is SGHTA, CDR2 FQGNSA. The CDR3 consists of 11 residues. Between the trimmed V and J ends, which lost 6 bases and 1 base, there was a span of 3 bases. The CDR3 loop is CASRSNTEAFF. The CDR3 DNA reads TGTGCCAGCAGATCGAACACTGAAGCTTTCTTT.

The rearrangement links TRBV20-1 to TRBJ2-3; TRBD1 is a possible D gene (7 bases). The CDR3 is 15 residues long. V dropped 5 bases and J dropped 4 bases, with 19 bases sitting between them. Germline V gene lookup returns CDR1 DFQATT and CDR2 SNEGSKA (reference sequence). CDR3 loop: CSAHTQGEDADTQYF. The CDR3 coding sequence is TGCAGTGCTCACACGCAGGGGGAGGACGCAGATACGCAGTATTTT.

The J gene is TRBJ2-7, the V gene TRBV5-5; D is tentatively TRBD1 or TRBD2 (5 bases each). Germline V gene sequence: CDR1 SGHKS, CDR2 YYEKEE (reference sequence). The ends were cut back, 3 bases at V and 5 bases at J, with 15 bases in the middle. The CDR3 is made up of 14 amino acids. The chain's CDR3 is CASSSQGWGNEQYV. In DNA, the CDR3 is TGTGCCAGCAGCTCGCAGGGATGGGGGAACGAGCAGTACGTC.

This chain uses TRBV20-1 with TRBJ2-1; 10 bases are a match to TRBD2. V lost 3 bases to trimming and J lost 5 bases; unmatched junction nucleotides: 7. CDR3 length: 15 residues. Germline assignment: CDR1 DFQATT and CDR2 SNEGSKA (reference sequence). CDR3 in DNA: TGCAGTGCTAGTGATGTAGCGGGGGGCCACAATGAGCAGTTCTTC. Protein sequence: CSASDVAGGHNEQFF.

V is TRBV7-9 and J is TRBJ2-1; 8 nucleotides match TRBD1. The J segment lost 4 bases and the V segment lost 1 base, leaving 3 bases of the junction unmatched. In germline, CDR1 is SEHNR, CDR2 FQNEAQ (reference sequence). This CDR3 has 15 residues. CDR3 nucleotides: TGTGCCAGCAGCTTAGTGCAGGGGGCTTACAATGAGCAGTTCTTC. This encodes CASSLVQGAYNEQFF. Filled out from reference TRBV7-9 and TRBJ2-1, the complete variable domain reads DTGVSQNPRHKITKRGQNVTFRCDPISEHNRLYWYRQTLGQGPEFLTYFQNEAQLEKSRLLSDRFSAERPKGSFSTLEIQRTEQGDSAMYLCASSLVQGAYNEQFFGPGTRLTVL.

This clonotype was observed many times. The chain employs TRBV7-2 and TRBJ2-5; D is undetermined. V was cut by 1 base and J by 3 bases, with 6 bases left in between. The CDR3 is made up of 13 amino acids. CDR1 and CDR2 (germline): SGHTA, FQGNSA. The CDR3 nucleotides read TGTGCCAGCAGCTTAGGCCCTGAAGAGACCCAGTACTTC. It specifies CASSLGPEETQYF.

This clonotype was detected many times. The chain joins TRBV20-1 to TRBJ2-3; the D gene could be TRBD1 or TRBD2 (6 bases each). This CDR3 is 16 amino acids long. The germline CDR1 and CDR2 sequences are DFQATT and SNEGSKA (reference sequence). The ends were cut back, 3 bases at V and 0 bases at J, with 16 bases in the middle. CDR3 sequence reads: CSASPDRGPSTDTQYF. Written as DNA, the CDR3 is TGCAGTGCTAGTCCGGACCGGGGGCCTAGCACAGATACGCAGTATTTT.

This clonotype turned up a few times. This chain connects TRBV12-3 or TRBV12-4 to TRBJ1-1; no clear D. The CDR3 length is 11 residues. Trimming took 4 bases from V and 11 from J, leaving 11 bases between them. The DNA for the CDR3 is TGTGCCAGCAGTTCGTCTGGCGCCGCTTTCTTT. Translation: CASSSSGAAFF.

The V and J genes are TRBV20-1 and TRBJ1-2; D not resolved. The CDR3 consists of 16 residues. V shed 3 bases and J shed 8 bases, with 25 bases lying between them. The germline V gene has CDR1 DFQATT and CDR2 SNEGSKA (reference sequence). The CDR3 sequence: CSARHSGIRPVNGYTF. CDR3 in DNA: TGCAGTGCTAGGCACAGCGGCATCAGACCCGTAAACGGCTACACCTTC.

The chain combines TRBV6-5 with TRBJ1-2; 8 nucleotides line up with TRBD1. Germline assignment: CDR1 MNHEY and CDR2 SVGAGI. The CDR3 spans 15 residues. Trimming took 2 bases from V and 4 from J; bases not matched to a gene: 6. This CDR3 is CASSYVQGALYGYTF. CDR3 sequence (DNA): TGTGCCAGCAGTTACGTTCAGGGGGCTCTCTATGGCTACACCTTC.

The chain links TRBV28 to TRBJ1-5; 10 bases agree with TRBD1. Germline CDR1 reads MDHEN; CDR2 reads SYDVKM. The CDR3 contains 18 residues. The junction had 10 bases not matched to a gene; V was cut back by 3 bases and J by 2 bases. CDR3 amino acids: CASSFRTGGAPRNQPQHF. The CDR3 DNA sequence: TGTGCCAGCAGTTTCAGGACAGGGGGGGCACCTCGCAATCAGCCCCAGCATTTT.